These 5 T cell receptor beta chains share one sample of origin, sequenced in a study of T cells in women clearing cervical HPV infection. Measured with immunoSEQ multiplex PCR; TCRdb has only the in-frame clones, and not every one. Its clone listing holds around 19,000 clones. The sequencing input was blood buffy coat. The source is a woman aged 18 to 75 with a cervical HPV16 infection that either progressed to CIN3+ or cleared (not recorded which).

With regard to this clone: Coverage ceases 3 residues before the CDR3 finishes, and the germline J gene fills in the end. The chain is built from TRBV7-2 and TRBJ2-7; the match to TRBD2 covers 11 bases. Germline V gives CDR1 SGHTA, CDR2 FQGNSA. The CDR3 sequence is 15 residues long. V lost 3 bases and J lost 1; bases outside the gene matches: 2. Here the CDR3 reads CASSLSSGGSYEQYF. Partial CDR3 DNA: TGTGCCAGCAGCTTGTCTAGCGGGGGGTCCTACGAG.

As regards this clone: From the germline J gene comes the end of the CDR3, since the read stops 3 residues before it. This chain links TRBV19 with TRBJ2-5, with 8 bases fitting TRBD2. The CDR3 runs to 15 residues. The V gene's germline CDR1 is LNHDA and CDR2 SQIVND (reference sequence). The V gene end was trimmed by 2 bases and the J gene end by 1 base; junction bases not matched to a gene: 3. CDR3 bases read: TGTGCCAGTAGTATAATTCGGGGGGGCCAAGAGACC. It translates to CASSIIRGGQET. The whole CDR3 reads CASSIIRGGQETQYF. Full variable domain (outside the CDR3, taken from reference TRBV19 and TRBJ2-5): DGGITQSPKYLFRKEGQNVTLSCEQNLNHDAMYWYRQDPGQGLRLIYYSQIVNDFQKGDIAEGYSVSREKKESFPLTVTSAQKNPTAFYLCASSIIRGGQETQYFGPGTRLLVL.

With regard to this clone: From the germline J gene comes the end of the CDR3, since the read stops 3 residues before it. This chain connects TRBV7-9 to TRBJ2-5; D is perhaps TRBD1 (6 bases). Germline lookup yields CDR1 SEHNR and CDR2 FQNEAQ (reference sequence). The V and J ends lost 6 bases and 5 bases respectively, with 10 bases between them. This CDR3 has 12 amino acids. CDR3 sequence reads: CASRAQGETQYF. Incomplete CDR3 DNA: TGTGCCAGCAGGGCCCAGGGGGAGACC.

Worth noting for this clone: The CDR3 end falls 3 residues outside the read, so it is completed with the germline J gene. This sequence joins TRBV7-8 and TRBJ2-2; 7 bases line up with TRBD2. This CDR3 comprises 15 residues. CDR1 and CDR2 (germline): SGHVS, FQNEAQ. J gave up 1 base and V 5 bases, and 4 bases lay outside the gene matches. CDR3 bases read: TGTGCCAGCAGCAAAAGCGGGATGAACACCGGGGAG. Protein sequence: CASSKSGMNTGE. The full CDR3 is CASSKSGMNTGELFF.

On this clone: The sequence runs out 3 residues before the end of the CDR3; the remainder is reconstructed from the germline J gene. The V gene is TRBV7-9, the J gene TRBJ1-1; D unresolved. Germline-derived CDR1 and CDR2 are SEHNR and FQNEAQ (reference sequence). The V and J ends lost 1 base and 7 bases respectively, with 16 bases between them. The CDR3 spans 15 residues. The CDR3 region is CASSLGSTRVFEAFF. The part of the CDR3 DNA that was read is TGTGCCAGCAGCTTAGGAAGTACTAGGGTGTTTGAA.